This TCR beta chain was observed in a study of T cell responses to AZD1222 COVID-19 vaccine. CDR3 length equals 17 residues. CDR1 and CDR2 from the germline V gene are LNHDA and SQIVND (reference sequence). V shed 4 bases, J shed 5 bases, and the junction held 11 bases outside the gene matches. The assay was immunoSEQ multiplex PCR, and TCRdb's table has in-frame clones only and misses some. The table includes approximately 110,000 clones, about 90% detected once. Sequences were derived from peripheral blood, sampled on day 0 of AZD1222 vaccination. This receptor was obtained from an adult in good health. V and J are TRBV19 and TRBJ1-6, with TRBD1 matching over 7 bases. CDR3: CASSRASGQVNNSPLHF. CDR3 bases: TGTGCCAGTAGTAGAGCCTCAGGACAGGTGAATAATTCACCCCTCCACTTT.